These 18 T cell receptor beta chains originate from one sample sequenced in a study of beta chain features in type 1 diabetes. Study outcomes and limitations: A moderate, significant TCRB CDR3 shortening appeared in type 1 diabetes across four CD4+ subsets.

Isolated RNA was reverse transcribed in full, so expressed TCRB transcripts were sequenced. Libraries were prepared by immunoSEQ multiplex PCR; TCRdb keeps only in-frame clonotypes and omits some of them. The sample shows more than 100,000 clones, around 17% of them seen only once. Their recognized antigens are unknown. Sequenced sample: central memory CD4+ T cells from blood. These receptors all stem from a man aged 25-45 years with type 1 diabetes.

The chain recombines TRBV29-1 with TRBJ2-5, with TRBD1 identical over 8 bases. The J call is doubtful: the DNA matches TRBJ2-7 better. Germline CDR1 and CDR2: SQVTM and ANQGSEA. The CDR3 sequence is 16 residues long. CDR3 residues: CSVDSGTGGVSYEQYF. Written as DNA, the CDR3 is TGCAGCGTTGACTCCGGGACAGGAGGAGTGTCCTACGAGCAGTACTTC.

The V gene is TRBV5-6, the J gene TRBJ2-5; 8 positions agree with TRBD1. Germline V lookup: CDR1 SGHDT, CDR2 YYEEEE. The CDR3 loop spans 16 amino acids. Unmatched junction bases numbered 8, after V lost 4 bases and J lost 0 bases. The CDR3 bases are TGTGCCAGCAGCCTAAAAACAGGGGGAAACCAAGAGACCCAGTACTTC. The encoded protein is CASSLKTGGNQETQYF.

CDR3 nucleotide sequence: TGTGCCAGCAAAAAGGACATCTCACCCTATGGCTACACCTTC. It is translated as CASKKDISPYGYTF. This sequence joins TRBV6-5 and TRBJ1-2; D is perhaps TRBD1 (5 bases). Trimming took 7 bases from V and 4 from J, leaving 16 bases between them. The CDR3 has 14 residues. Per germline, CDR1 MNHEY and CDR2 SVGAGI.

V usage is TRBV7-2 and J usage is TRBJ1-5; D unclear. Trimming shortened V by 4 bases and J by 5 bases, and 9 bases separated the two germline ends. The length of the CDR3 is 13 residues. Germline V gene sequence: CDR1 SGHTA, CDR2 FQGNSA. The CDR3 region has the DNA TGTGCCAGCAGCTCGACAATTTATCAGCCCCAGCATTTT. Translation: CASSSTIYQPQHF.

In its sample, this clone was seen a few times. Being one base from a much bigger clone, this may be a read error. At the DNA level, this CDR3 is encoded by other sequences in the same sample as well. The chain employs TRBV29-1 and TRBJ2-7; 8 bases are shared with TRBD1. Trimming took 6 bases from V and 1 from J; bases not matched to a gene: 14. In germline, CDR1 is SQVTM, CDR2 ANQGSEA. The CDR3 consists of 16 residues. The CDR3 DNA is TGCAGCGTGGACTCCGGGACAGGAGGAGTGTCCTACGAGCAGTACTTC. Translated, it gives CSVDSGTGGVSYEQYF.

The V and J genes are TRBV29-1 and TRBJ1-4; 7 bases are shared with TRBD1. J gave up 5 bases and V 5 bases, and 8 bases lay outside the gene matches. The CDR3 is 14 residues long. Germline lookup yields CDR1 SQVTM and CDR2 ANQGSEA. The CDR3 DNA reads as TGCAGCGTTTCGCCCGGGACAGCGAATGAAAAACTGTTTTTT. Translating gives CSVSPGTANEKLFF.

This clone was counted between two and nine times. This sequence joins TRBV6-1 and TRBJ2-6; possibly TRBD1 or TRBD2 for D (5 bases each). The CDR3 length is 17 residues. V was clipped by 1 base and J by 1 base, with 11 bases between them. Germline V lookup: CDR1 MNHNS, CDR2 SASEGT. The DNA of the CDR3 is TGTGCCAGCAGTGAAGGGGCCGGGACGTCTGGGGCCAACGTCCTGACTTTC. Protein sequence: CASSEGAGTSGANVLTF.

V and J are TRBV6-1 and TRBJ1-6; the D gene is possibly TRBD1 (5 bases). Germline CDR1 is MNHNS and CDR2 is SASEGT. Trimming pared 0 bases from V and 8 bases from J, leaving 11 bases between. This CDR3 contains 15 residues. The CDR3 loop is CASSEAGGSDSPLHF. The CDR3 nucleotides are TGTGCCAGCAGTGAAGCGGGGGGGTCCGATTCACCCCTCCACTTT.

The V and J genes are TRBV18 and TRBJ2-2; D unresolved. Germline V gene data show CDR1 as KGHSH and CDR2 as LQKENI. This CDR3 spans 13 amino acids. The V end lost 5 bases, the J end lost 1 base, and 5 bases lay between the germline ends. The CDR3 DNA sequence: TGTGCCAGCTCATCGATGAACACCGGGGAGCTGTTTTTT. This gives the protein CASSSMNTGELFF.

This clone was detected only a few times. The chain couples TRBV28 to TRBJ2-5, with 12 bases fitting TRBD1. CDR3 length: 14 amino acids. Germline lookup yields CDR1 MDHEN and CDR2 SYDVKM. The V segment lost 4 bases and the J segment 8 bases; nucleotides outside the gene matches: 5. CDR3 bases: TGTGCCAGCAGTTCCCCGGGACAGGGGGCTACCCAGTACTTC. This sequence encodes CASSSPGQGATQYF.

The chain links TRBV7-8 to TRBJ2-1; 9 bases are shared with TRBD2. The CDR3 spans 17 residues. Germline V gene data show CDR1 as SGHVS and CDR2 as FQNEAQ. The junction had 9 bases not matched to a gene; V was cut back by 2 bases and J by 4 bases. CDR3 residues: CASSLLKTSGVYNEQFF. In DNA form, the CDR3 reads TGTGCCAGCAGCTTACTAAAGACTAGCGGCGTGTACAATGAGCAGTTCTTC.

The chain recombines TRBV18 with TRBJ1-1; D is undetermined. Germline lookup yields CDR1 KGHSH and CDR2 LQKENI. The V and J ends lost 2 bases and 5 bases respectively, with 12 bases between them. The CDR3 is 14 residues long. CDR3 region: CASSPKTVGTEAFF. The CDR3 bases are TGTGCCAGCTCACCAAAGACTGTGGGGACTGAAGCTTTCTTT.

The chain couples TRBV11-2 to TRBJ2-3; 8 positions agree with TRBD2. This CDR3 contains 16 residues. Germline CDR1 SGHAT, CDR2 FQNNGV. After removal of 5 bases from V and 6 bases from J, the junction contained 13 bases not matched to a gene. CDR3: CASSPVYGGGSDTQYF. In nucleotides, the CDR3 is TGTGCCAGCAGCCCCGTTTATGGCGGGGGGTCGGATACGCAGTATTTT.

In this sample, this clone turned up a few times. Within the sample, other DNA sequences also encode this same CDR3. CDR3 DNA: TGCGCCAGCAGCCAAGATCGGGCAGGGGTAGGGCAGCCCCAGCATTTT. Its protein product is CASSQDRAGVGQPQHF. The chain employs TRBV4-3 and TRBJ1-5; weak D call: TRBD1 (6 bases). This CDR3 region has 16 residues. Germline values: CDR1 LGHNA, CDR2 YSLEER. Trimming took 0 bases from V and 7 from J, leaving 16 bases between them.

The sample holds many counts of this clone. This chain joins TRBV5-4 and TRBJ2-5; maybe TRBD2 (6 bases). Trimming removed 4 bases at V and 4 bases at J, with 11 bases between. This CDR3 comprises 13 residues. CDR1 and CDR2 (germline): SGHNT, YYREEE (reference sequence). The CDR3 here is CASSAGPIETQYF. Written as DNA, the CDR3 is TGTGCCAGCAGCGCGGGACCGATAGAGACCCAGTACTTC. The full variable domain, in which reference TRBV5-4 and TRBJ2-5 provide the parts outside the CDR3, is ETGVTQSPTHLIKTRGQQVTLRCSSQSGHNTVSWYQQALGQGPQFIFQYYREEENGRGNFPPRFSGLQFPNYSSELNVNALELDDSALYLCASSAGPIETQYFGPGTRLLVL.

The V call is TRBV13, the J call TRBJ2-7; TRBD1 agrees at 7 bases. The V segment lost 2 bases and the J segment 7 bases; nucleotides outside the gene matches: 5. In germline, CDR1 is PRHDT, CDR2 FYEKMQ (reference sequence). The CDR3 runs to 13 residues. The CDR3 DNA reads TGTGCCAGCAGCTTAACAGGGGTGGGAGAGCAGTACTTC. Protein product: CASSLTGVGEQYF.

The rearrangement links TRBV16 to TRBJ1-6; D is possibly TRBD1 (6 bases). Trimming cost V 2 bases and J 7 bases, with 18 bases left between them. CDR1 KGHSY and CDR2 FQNENV come from the germline V gene. The CDR3 totals 17 residues. The CDR3 loop reads CASSQRGGGGNNSPLHF. The CDR3 bases are TGTGCCAGCAGCCAAAGGGGAGGGGGAGGCAACAATTCACCCCTCCACTTT.

This clone has a handful of counts. The chain has TRBV5-8 and TRBJ1-6; 9 bases are a match to TRBD1. Germline CDR1 is SGHTS and CDR2 is YDEGEE. The CDR3 has 15 amino acids. The V and J ends lost 2 bases and 9 bases, in that order; junction bases with no gene match: 6. CDR3 sequence: CASSFGTGWISPLHF. DNA of the CDR3: TGTGCCAGCAGCTTTGGGACAGGGTGGATTTCACCCCTCCACTTT.